This T cell receptor beta chain was recovered during a study of beta chain features in type 1 diabetes (dated 2018 in TCRdb). About the study as a whole: Mean age, gender distribution, total cell number and subset yield did not differ between patients and healthy donors. In the study, recently diagnosed type 1 diabetes patients and matched healthy donors were compared on the TCRB repertoires of their sorted circulating CD4+ T cell subsets. A total of around 110,000,000 sorted cells were examined across all samples, and RNA yield correlated strongly with the number of cells per subset. Regulatory and stem cell-like memory subsets were isolated from only 8 patients and about 8 healthy donors, whereas naive and central memory subsets came from all 30 or so donors. The full study reports these points: HLA sub-analyses involved small numbers of individuals, so any influence of HLA type on TCRB rearrangement remained unresolved. A moderate but significant shortening of TCRB CDR3 length was observed in type 1 diabetes patients in all four CD4+ subsets. Naive, central memory and regulatory TCRB repertoires appeared more similar among patients than among healthy donors. Because cDNA rather than genomic DNA was sequenced, highly expressing activated cells could have been over-represented, although no difference in activation and CD3 levels was found between groups. PCR might favor shorter templates, but patient and control samples were amplified and corrected together, so any skew would affect both groups equally. Patients with type 1 diabetes made fewer insertions and deleted more nucleotides at VDJ recombination sites, implying thymic rearrangement abnormalities.

For CDR1 and CDR2, the germline V gene lists SGHRS and YFSETQ. The CDR3 runs 14 amino acids, cysteine and phenylalanine included. Of the read, only the CDR3 DNA is kept; its 42 bases are in frame from base 1. At the junction V is shortened by 3 bases and J by 7 bases, with 16 bases in between. About this clone itself: Its target antigen remains unknown. Per-base quality was not reported, and no clone a single base away is much larger than it.

All of the isolated RNA was reverse transcribed with the High Capacity cDNA Reverse Transcription Kit, so expressed TCRB transcripts were sequenced. Naive, central memory and regulatory T cell samples underwent deep immunoSEQ sequencing, averaging approximately 3.5 million total reads per sample. Sorted cells were lysed in RLT buffer and RNA was extracted with DNase-treated RNeasy Micro or Mini kits, depending on cell number. To prevent cross-contamination, every cell subset was processed on its own, while patient and healthy donor samples were processed together. The immunoSEQ multiplex PCR was used to amplify TCRB sequences from cDNA, generating 87-bp fragments that spanned the CDR3 region. Sequencing of the amplicons was done on the Illumina HiSeq platform. The study's processing was this. Synthetic template baselines were used to correct PCR bias computationally, reads within Hamming distance 2 were collapsed, and singletons that could not be merged were discarded. Reads were aligned against IMGT to assign V, D and J genes, CDR3 length and insertions or deletions at six rearrangement sites. Within each subset, clonotype counts were normalized to sorted cell number, and only after that were true diversity and Gini coefficients computed with the tcR R package. The overlap coefficient, calculated on TCRB nucleotide sequences, was used to quantify repertoire sharing. What TCRdb holds here is the immuneACCESS table cut down to in-frame rearrangements. Part of the clones is not present; checked against another copy, under half of the missing clones reflect an unresolved V gene, and the others are unexplained. V and J calls and clone size follow that table, whereas D and trimming were derived from the DNA. The sample table shows approximately 23,000 clones, and roughly 69% are seen once. 2% to 2.5% of the sample is in the top ten clones.

A single peripheral blood draw of around 120 mL on average was collected from each donor into heparinised tubes. A BD FACSAria II and a panel including CD45RO, CCR7, CD25, CD127, CD95 and CD27 were used to sort naive, central memory, regulatory and stem cell-like memory CD4+ T cells. A purity above 95% was achieved for all sorted populations. Right away, PBMCs were isolated by Lymphoprep density gradient centrifugation and were stained directly, with no culture step. To minimize batch effects, samples were stained and sorted in pairs, one healthy donor with one patient per experiment. The V and J genes are TRBV5-1 and TRBJ1-1, with the identity of the D gene unclear. This TCR was recovered from a woman aged 40 to 50 in good health. The sample comprised Tregs from blood. This sample's cell subset or site label indicates: regulatory CD4+ T cells. The CDR3 sequence is CASSWEDLYGEAFF. The DNA sequence follows: TGCGCCAGCAGCTGGGAGGACCTCTATGGTGAAGCTTTCTTT. When the CDR3 is completed using the reference TRBV5-1 and TRBJ1-1 genes on either side, the full variable domain is KAGVTQTPRYLIKTRGQQVTLSCSPISGHRSVSWYQQTPGQGLQFLFEYFSETQRNKGNFPGRFSGRQFSNSRSEMNVSTLELGDSALYLCASSWEDLYGEAFFGQGTRLTVV.